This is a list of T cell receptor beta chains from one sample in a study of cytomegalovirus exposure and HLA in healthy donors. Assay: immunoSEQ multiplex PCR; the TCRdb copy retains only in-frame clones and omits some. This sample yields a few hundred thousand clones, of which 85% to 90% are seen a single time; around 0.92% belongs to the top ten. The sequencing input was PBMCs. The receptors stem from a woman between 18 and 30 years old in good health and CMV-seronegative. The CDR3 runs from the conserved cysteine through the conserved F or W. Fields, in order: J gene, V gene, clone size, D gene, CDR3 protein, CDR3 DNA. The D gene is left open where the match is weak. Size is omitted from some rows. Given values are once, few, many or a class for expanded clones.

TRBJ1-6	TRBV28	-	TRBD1	CASSSDRRRGTLHF	TGTGCCAGCAGTTCGGACAGGCGCAGGGGGACCCTCCACTTT
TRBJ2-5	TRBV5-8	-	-	CASSPLAEETQYF	TGTGCCAGCAGCCCCTTAGCGGAAGAGACCCAGTACTTC
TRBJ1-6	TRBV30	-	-	CAWSPRRAGNSPLHF	TGTGCCTGGAGTCCCAGGAGGGCGGGTAATTCACCCCTCCACTTT
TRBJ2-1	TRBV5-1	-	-	CASRGGGERGSYNEQFF	TGCGCCAGCCGGGGTGGGGGAGAGAGGGGGTCCTACAATGAGCAGTTCTTC
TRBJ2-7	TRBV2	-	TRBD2	CATARNRGGRALSYEQYF	TGTGCCACCGCAAGAAACCGGGGCGGGAGGGCCCTTTCCTACGAGCAGTACTTC
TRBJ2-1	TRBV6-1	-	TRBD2	CASSDLAGSSYNEQFF	TGTGCCAGCAGTGACTTAGCGGGTAGCTCCTACAATGAGCAGTTCTTC
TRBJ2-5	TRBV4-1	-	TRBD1	CASSQPGQAETQYF	TGCGCCAGCAGCCAACCGGGACAGGCAGAGACCCAGTACTTC
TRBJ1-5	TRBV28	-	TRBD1	CAGGQGWGQPQHF	TGTGCCGGCGGACAGGGATGGGGACAGCCCCAGCATTTT
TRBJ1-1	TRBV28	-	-	CASSLLSNTEAFF	TGTGCCAGCAGTCTCCTTTCGAACACTGAAGCTTTCTTT
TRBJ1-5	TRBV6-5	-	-	CASSEGRSNQPQHF	TGTGCCAGCTCAGAGGGAAGAAGCAATCAGCCCCAGCATTTT
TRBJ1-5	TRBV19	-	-	CASSTTGNSNQPQHF	TGTGCCAGTAGTACCACAGGGAATAGCAATCAGCCCCAGCATTTT
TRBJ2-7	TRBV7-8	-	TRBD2	CASSLRLAGSSYEQYF	TGTGCCAGCAGCTTAAGACTAGCGGGTAGCTCCTACGAGCAGTACTTC
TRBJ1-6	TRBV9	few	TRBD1	CASSHPLDRSSYNSPLHF	TGTGCCAGCAGCCACCCCCTGGACAGGAGCTCCTATAATTCACCCCTCCACTTT
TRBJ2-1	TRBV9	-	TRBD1	CASSPTGGSGQYNEQFF	TGTGCCAGCAGCCCTACAGGGGGGTCGGGGCAGTACAATGAGCAGTTCTTC
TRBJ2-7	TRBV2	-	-	CASSEEVSSYEQYF	TGTGCCAGCAGTGAAGAAGTTAGCTCCTACGAGCAGTACTTC
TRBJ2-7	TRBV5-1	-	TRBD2	CASSAPGTSMGEQYF	TGCGCCAGCAGCGCGCCCGGGACTAGCATGGGGGAGCAGTACTTC
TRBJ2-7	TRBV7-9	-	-	CASSSQYSYEQYF	TGTGCCAGCAGCTCCCAGTATTCCTACGAGCAGTACTTC